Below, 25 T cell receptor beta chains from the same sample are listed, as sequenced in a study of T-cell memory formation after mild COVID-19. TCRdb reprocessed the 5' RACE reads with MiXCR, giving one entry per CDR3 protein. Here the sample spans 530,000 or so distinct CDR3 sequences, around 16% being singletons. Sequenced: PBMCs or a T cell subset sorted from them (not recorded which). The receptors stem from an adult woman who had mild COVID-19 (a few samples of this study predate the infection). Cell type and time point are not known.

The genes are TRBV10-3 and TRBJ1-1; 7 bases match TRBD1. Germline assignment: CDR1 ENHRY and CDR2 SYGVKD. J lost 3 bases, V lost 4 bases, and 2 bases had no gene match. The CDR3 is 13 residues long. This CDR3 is CAISATGDTEAFF. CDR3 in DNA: TGTGCCATCAGTGCCACAGGGGACACTGAAGCTTTCTTT.

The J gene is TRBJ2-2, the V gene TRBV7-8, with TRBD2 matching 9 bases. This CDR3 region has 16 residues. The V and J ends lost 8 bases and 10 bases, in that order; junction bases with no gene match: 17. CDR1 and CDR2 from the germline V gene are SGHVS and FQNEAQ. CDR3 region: CASVRLGSGSFEELFF. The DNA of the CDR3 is TGTGCCAGCGTACGACTCGGTAGCGGGAGTTTCGAGGAGCTGTTTTTT.

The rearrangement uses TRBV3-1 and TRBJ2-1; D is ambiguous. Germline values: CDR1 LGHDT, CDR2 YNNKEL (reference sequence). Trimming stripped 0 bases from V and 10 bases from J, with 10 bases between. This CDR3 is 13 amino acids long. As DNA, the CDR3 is TGTGCCAGCAGCCAAGAAGGGATGAGGGAGCAGTTCTTC. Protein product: CASSQEGMREQFF.

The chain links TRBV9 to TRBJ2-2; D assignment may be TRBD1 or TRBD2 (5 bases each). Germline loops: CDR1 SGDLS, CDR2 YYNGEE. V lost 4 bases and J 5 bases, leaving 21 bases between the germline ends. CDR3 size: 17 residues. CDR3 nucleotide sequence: TGTGCCAGCAGCCTCTTACCCGGGACGGCCGGAACCGGGGAGCTGTTTTTT. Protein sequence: CASSLLPGTAGTGELFF. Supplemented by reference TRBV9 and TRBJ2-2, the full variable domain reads DSGVTQTPKHLITATGQRVTLRCSPRSGDLSVYWYQQSLDQGLQFLIQYYNGEERAKGNILERFSAQQFPDLHSELNLSSLELGDSALYFCASSLLPGTAGTGELFFGEGSRLTVL.

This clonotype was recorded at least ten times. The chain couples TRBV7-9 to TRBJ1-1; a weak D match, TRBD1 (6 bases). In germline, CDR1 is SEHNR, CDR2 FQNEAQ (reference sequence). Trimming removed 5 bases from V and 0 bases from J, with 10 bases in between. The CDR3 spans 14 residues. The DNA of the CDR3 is TGTGCCAGCAGCCGTAGACAGGTGAACACTGAAGCTTTCTTT. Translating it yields CASSRRQVNTEAFF.

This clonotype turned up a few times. The CDR3 loop is CASSLAFEQYF. The CDR3 DNA sequence: TGTGCCAGCAGCTTAGCGTTTGAGCAGTACTTC. The rearrangement joins TRBV7-9 to TRBJ2-7; D is unresolved. Germline CDR1 and CDR2: SEHNR and FQNEAQ (reference sequence). V lost 0 bases to trimming and J lost 7 bases, with 4 bases between them. The CDR3 contains 11 residues.

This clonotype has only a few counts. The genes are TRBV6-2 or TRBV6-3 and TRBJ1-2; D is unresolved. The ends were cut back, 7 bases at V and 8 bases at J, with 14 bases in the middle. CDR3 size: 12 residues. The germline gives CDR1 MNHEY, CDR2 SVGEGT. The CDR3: CASTSFPDGYTF. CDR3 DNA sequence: TGTGCCAGCACGTCGTTCCCAGACGGCTACACCTTC.

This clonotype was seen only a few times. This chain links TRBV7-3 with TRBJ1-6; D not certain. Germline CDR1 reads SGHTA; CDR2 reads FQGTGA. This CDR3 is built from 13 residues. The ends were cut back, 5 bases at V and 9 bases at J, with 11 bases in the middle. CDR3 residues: CASSPTSGSPLHF. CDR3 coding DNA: TGTGCCAGCAGCCCGACGTCCGGTTCACCCCTCCACTTT.

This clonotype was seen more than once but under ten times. CDR3 sequence (DNA): TGTGCCAGCAGCTTAAGGGGTAGCGGGAACACCGGGGAGCTGTTTTTT. This sequence encodes CASSLRGSGNTGELFF. The chain couples TRBV7-2 to TRBJ2-2; D perhaps matches TRBD2 (6 bases). Trimming left V 2 bases short and J 1 base short, with 11 bases between. Germline V gene data show CDR1 as SGHTA and CDR2 as FQGNSA. There are 16 residues in the CDR3. Variable domain in full (rest from reference TRBV7-2 and TRBJ2-2): GAGVSQSPSNKVTEKGKDVELRCDPISGHTALYWYRQSLGQGLEFLIYFQGNSAPDKSGLPSDRFSAERTGGSVSTLTIQRTQQEDSAVYLCASSLRGSGNTGELFFGEGSRLTVL.

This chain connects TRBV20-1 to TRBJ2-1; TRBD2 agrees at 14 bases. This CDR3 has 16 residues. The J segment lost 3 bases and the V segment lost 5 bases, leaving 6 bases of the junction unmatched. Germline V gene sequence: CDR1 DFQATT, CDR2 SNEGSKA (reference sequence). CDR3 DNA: TGCAGTGCTGGACTAGCGGGGGGACGGGTCTACAATGAGCAGTTCTTC. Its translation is CSAGLAGGRVYNEQFF.

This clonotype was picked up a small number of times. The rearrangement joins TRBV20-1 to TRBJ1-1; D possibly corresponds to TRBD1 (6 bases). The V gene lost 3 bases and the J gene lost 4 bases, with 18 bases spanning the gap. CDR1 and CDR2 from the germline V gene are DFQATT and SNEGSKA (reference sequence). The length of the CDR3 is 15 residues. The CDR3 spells CSARGTPGEGTEAFF. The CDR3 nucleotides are TGCAGTGCTAGGGGTACCCCAGGGGAGGGCACTGAAGCTTTCTTT.

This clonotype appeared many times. The CDR3 spells CASSLGQGRISYNEQFF. In nucleotides, the CDR3 is TGCGCCAGCAGCTTGGGGCAGGGGCGCATAAGCTACAATGAGCAGTTCTTC. The chain has TRBV5-1 and TRBJ2-1; D perhaps matches TRBD1 (6 bases). V shed 0 bases and J shed 3 bases, with 16 bases lying between them. The CDR3 consists of 17 residues. Germline loops: CDR1 SGHRS, CDR2 YFSETQ.

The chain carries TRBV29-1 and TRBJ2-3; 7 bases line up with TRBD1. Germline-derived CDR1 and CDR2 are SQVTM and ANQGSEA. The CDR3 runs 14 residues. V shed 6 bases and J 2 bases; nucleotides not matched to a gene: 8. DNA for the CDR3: TGCAGCGTGGGTTCCGGGACAGTCACAGATACGCAGTATTTT. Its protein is CSVGSGTVTDTQYF.

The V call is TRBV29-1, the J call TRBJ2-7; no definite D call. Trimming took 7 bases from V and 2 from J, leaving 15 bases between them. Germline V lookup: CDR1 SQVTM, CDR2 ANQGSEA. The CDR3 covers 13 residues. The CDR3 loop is CSAQKVSPYEQYF. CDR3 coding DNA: TGCAGCGCCCAAAAAGTCAGCCCCTACGAGCAGTACTTC.

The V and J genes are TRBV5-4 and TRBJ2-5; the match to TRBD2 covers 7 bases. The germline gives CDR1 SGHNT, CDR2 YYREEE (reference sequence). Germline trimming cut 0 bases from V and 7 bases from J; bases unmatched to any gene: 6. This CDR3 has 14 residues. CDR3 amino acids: CASSLEAGRATQYF. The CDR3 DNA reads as TGTGCCAGCAGCTTGGAAGCTGGGAGGGCGACCCAGTACTTC.

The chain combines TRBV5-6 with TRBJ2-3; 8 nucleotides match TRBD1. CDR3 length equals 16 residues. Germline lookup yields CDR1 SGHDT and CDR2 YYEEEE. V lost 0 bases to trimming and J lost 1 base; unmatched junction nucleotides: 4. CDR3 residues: CASSLGLTGGTDTQYF. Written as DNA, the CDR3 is TGTGCCAGCAGCTTGGGTCTGACAGGGGGCACAGATACGCAGTATTTT. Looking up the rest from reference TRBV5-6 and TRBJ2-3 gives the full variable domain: DAGVTQSPTHLIKTRGQQVTLRCSPKSGHDTVSWYQQALGQGPQFIFQYYEEEERQRGNFPDRFSGHQFPNYSSELNVNALLLGDSALYLCASSLGLTGGTDTQYFGPGTRLTVL.

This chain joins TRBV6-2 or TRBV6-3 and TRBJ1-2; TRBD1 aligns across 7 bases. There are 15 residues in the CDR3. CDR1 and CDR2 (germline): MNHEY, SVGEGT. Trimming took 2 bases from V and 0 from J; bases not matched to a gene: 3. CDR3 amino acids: CASSYLGQPNYGYTF. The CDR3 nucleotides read TGTGCCAGCAGTTACCTGGGACAGCCTAACTATGGCTACACCTTC.

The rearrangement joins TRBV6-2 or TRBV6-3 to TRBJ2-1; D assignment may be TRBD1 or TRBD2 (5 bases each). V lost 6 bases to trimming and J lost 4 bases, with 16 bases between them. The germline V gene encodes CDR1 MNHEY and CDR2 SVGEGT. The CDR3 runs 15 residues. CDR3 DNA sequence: TGTGCCAGCAGCCCCCGGGACGAGGGTTACAATGAGCAGTTCTTC. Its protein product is CASSPRDEGYNEQFF.

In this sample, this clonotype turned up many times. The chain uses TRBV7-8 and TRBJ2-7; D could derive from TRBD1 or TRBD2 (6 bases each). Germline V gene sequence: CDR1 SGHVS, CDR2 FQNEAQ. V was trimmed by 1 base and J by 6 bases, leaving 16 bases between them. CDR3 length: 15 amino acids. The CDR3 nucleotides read TGTGCCAGCAGCTTAGTCGGGGGCCCTGCCGGCGAGCAGTACTTC. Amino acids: CASSLVGGPAGEQYF.

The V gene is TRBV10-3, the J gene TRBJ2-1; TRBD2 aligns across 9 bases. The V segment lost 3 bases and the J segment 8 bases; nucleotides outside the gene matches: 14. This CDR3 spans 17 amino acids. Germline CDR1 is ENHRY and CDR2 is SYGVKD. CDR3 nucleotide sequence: TGTGCCATCAGTGACCCTTTAATGGCGGGAGGGCGCGATGAGCAGTTCTTC. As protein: CAISDPLMAGGRDEQFF.

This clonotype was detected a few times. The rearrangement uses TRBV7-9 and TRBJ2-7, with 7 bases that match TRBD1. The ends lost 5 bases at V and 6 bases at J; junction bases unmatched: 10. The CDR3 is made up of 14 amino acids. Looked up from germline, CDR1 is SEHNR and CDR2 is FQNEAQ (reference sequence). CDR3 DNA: TGTGCCAGCAGCCCGTATGAGACAGGGCGCGAGCAGTACTTC. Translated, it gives CASSPYETGREQYF.

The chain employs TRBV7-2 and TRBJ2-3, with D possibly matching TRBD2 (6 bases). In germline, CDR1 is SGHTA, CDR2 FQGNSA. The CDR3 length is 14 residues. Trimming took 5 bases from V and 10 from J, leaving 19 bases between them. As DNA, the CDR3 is TGTGCCAGCAGCACGAGAGGCGGGATTAGCCCGCAGTATTTT. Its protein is CASSTRGGISPQYF.

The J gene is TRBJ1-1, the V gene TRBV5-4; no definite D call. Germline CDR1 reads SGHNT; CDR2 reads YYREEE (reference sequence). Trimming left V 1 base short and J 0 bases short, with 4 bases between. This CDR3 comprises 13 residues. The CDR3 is CASSLKVNTEAFF. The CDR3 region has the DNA TGTGCCAGCAGCTTGAAGGTGAACACTGAAGCTTTCTTT.

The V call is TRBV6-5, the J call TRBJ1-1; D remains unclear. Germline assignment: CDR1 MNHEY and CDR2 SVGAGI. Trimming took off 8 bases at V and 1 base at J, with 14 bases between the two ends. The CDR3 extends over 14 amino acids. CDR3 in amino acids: CASFTPGKNTEAFF. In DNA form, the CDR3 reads TGTGCCAGCTTCACGCCGGGGAAGAACACTGAAGCTTTCTTT.

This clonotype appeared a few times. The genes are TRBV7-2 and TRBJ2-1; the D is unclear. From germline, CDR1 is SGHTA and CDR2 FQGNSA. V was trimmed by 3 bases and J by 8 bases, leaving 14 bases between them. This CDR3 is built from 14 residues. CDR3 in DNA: TGTGCCAGCAGCTTCCGGCCCGGCGGCGATGAGCAGTTCTTC. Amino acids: CASSFRPGGDEQFF.